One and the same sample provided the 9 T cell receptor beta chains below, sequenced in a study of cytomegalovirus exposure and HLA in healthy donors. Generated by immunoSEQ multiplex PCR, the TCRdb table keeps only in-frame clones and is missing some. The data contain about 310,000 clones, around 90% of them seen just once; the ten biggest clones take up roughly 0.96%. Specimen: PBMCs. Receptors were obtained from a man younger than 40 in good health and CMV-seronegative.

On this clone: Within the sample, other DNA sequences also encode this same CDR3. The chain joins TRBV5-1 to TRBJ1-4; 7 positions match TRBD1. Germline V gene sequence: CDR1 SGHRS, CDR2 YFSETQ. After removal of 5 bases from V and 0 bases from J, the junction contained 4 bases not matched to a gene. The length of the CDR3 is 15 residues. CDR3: CASSFQGATNEKLFF. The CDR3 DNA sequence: TGCGCCAGCAGTTTTCAGGGGGCAACTAATGAAAAACTGTTTTTT.

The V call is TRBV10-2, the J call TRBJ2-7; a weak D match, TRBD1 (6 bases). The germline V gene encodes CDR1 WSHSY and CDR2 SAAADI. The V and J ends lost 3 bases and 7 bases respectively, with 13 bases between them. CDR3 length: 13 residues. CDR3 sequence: CASSDGQLEEQYF. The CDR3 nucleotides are TGCGCCAGCAGTGATGGACAGCTTGAGGAGCAGTACTTC.

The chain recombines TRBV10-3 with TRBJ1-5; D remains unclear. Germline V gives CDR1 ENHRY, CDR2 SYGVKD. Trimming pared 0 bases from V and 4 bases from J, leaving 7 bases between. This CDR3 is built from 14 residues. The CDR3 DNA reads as TGTGCCATCAGTGAGTCGGAGAGAAATCAGCCCCAGCATTTT. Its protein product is CAISESERNQPQHF.

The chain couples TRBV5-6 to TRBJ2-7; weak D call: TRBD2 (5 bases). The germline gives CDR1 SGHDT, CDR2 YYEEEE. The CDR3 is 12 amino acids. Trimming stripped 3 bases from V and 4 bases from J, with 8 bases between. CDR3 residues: CASSSGRYEQYF. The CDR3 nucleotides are TGTGCCAGCAGCTCGGGAAGATACGAGCAGTACTTC.

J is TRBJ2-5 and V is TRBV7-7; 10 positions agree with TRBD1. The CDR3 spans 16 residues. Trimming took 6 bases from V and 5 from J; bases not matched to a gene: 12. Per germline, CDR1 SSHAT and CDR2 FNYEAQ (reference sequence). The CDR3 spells CASSSRGGQGTETQYF. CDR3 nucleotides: TGTGCCAGCAGTTCAAGGGGGGGACAGGGGACCGAGACCCAGTACTTC. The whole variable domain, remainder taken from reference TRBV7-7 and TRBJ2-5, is GAGVSQSPRYKVTKRGQDVTLRCDPISSHATLYWYQQALGQGPEFLTYFNYEAQPDKSGLPSDRFSAERPEGSISTLTIQRTEQRDSAMYRCASSSRGGQGTETQYFGPGTRLLVL.

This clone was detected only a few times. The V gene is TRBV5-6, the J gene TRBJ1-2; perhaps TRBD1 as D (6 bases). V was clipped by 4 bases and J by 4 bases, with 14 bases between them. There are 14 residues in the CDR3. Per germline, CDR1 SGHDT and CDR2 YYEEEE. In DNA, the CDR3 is TGTGCCAGCAGCCCTCGAGGGACACGCTATGGCTACACCTTC. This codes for CASSPRGTRYGYTF.

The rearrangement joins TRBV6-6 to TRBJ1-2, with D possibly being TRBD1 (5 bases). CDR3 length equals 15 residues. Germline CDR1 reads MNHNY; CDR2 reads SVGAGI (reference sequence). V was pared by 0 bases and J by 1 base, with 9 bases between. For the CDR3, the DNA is TGTGCCAGCAGTTACTCCGGGACTATTAACTATGGCTACACCTTC. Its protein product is CASSYSGTINYGYTF.

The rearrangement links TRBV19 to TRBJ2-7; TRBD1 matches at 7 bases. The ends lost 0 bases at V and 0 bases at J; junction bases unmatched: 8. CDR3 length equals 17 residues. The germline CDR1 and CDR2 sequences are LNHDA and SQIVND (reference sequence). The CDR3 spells CASSIDLETGSSYEQYF. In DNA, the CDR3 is TGTGCCAGTAGTATAGATCTGGAGACAGGGAGCTCCTACGAGCAGTACTTC.

The CDR3 is CASSADIRGQAFGYEQYF. In nucleotides, the CDR3 is TGTGCCAGCAGCGCCGATATTAGGGGACAGGCATTTGGCTACGAGCAGTACTTC. The J gene is TRBJ2-7, the V gene TRBV9; 8 positions match TRBD1. The V and J ends lost 3 bases and 3 bases, in that order; junction bases with no gene match: 17. This CDR3 has 18 amino acids. Germline CDR1 reads SGDLS; CDR2 reads YYNGEE.